Listed here are 11 T cell receptor beta chains from one sample, sequenced in a study of blood T cell repertoires in COVID-19. Some clones are missing from TCRdb's copy, which holds only in-frame ones; the method was immunoSEQ multiplex PCR. The repertoire holds about 72,000 clones, with about nine tenths as singletons. Input material: peripheral blood. All receptors derive from a human donor in a cohort sampled during active COVID-19.

The chain recombines TRBV5-3 with TRBJ2-7; possibly TRBD2 for D (6 bases). TRBV5-3 is an open reading frame, and its role is uncertain. Between the trimmed V and J ends, which lost 3 bases and 5 bases, there was a span of 21 bases. This CDR3 comprises 16 residues. The CDR3 spells CARSSTGLHSSHEQYF. The CDR3 DNA sequence: TGTGCCAGAAGCTCGACGGGACTGCATTCAAGCCACGAGCAGTACTTC.

The J gene is TRBJ2-1, the V gene TRBV19; 11 bases match TRBD2. CDR3 length equals 13 residues. Trimming at V came to 7 bases and at J to 9 bases, leaving 5 bases not matched to a gene. The germline CDR1 and CDR2 sequences are LNHDA and SQIVND (reference sequence). CDR3 nucleotides: TGTGCCAGTACCTTGACTAGCGGGACTGAGCAGTTCTTC. It codes for CASTLTSGTEQFF.

This clone was observed once. Because the CDR3's place on the DNA is in doubt, the DNA is left out and the CDR3 is given as listed by TCRdb. V usage is TRBV7-8 and J usage is TRBJ2-2; TRBD2 is the table's D call and was not checked against the DNA. The CDR3 spans 16 amino acids, including both terminal residues. In germline, CDR1 is SGHVS, CDR2 FQNEAQ. CDR3 residues: CASSLRTSGTPGSCFF.

The J gene is TRBJ1-2, the V gene TRBV5-6, with TRBD1 as a possible D gene (6 bases). The germline V and J ends were trimmed by 3 bases and 8 bases, with 17 bases remaining between them. The CDR3 contains 14 residues. Germline V lookup: CDR1 SGHDT, CDR2 YYEEEE. The CDR3 sequence is CASSWGRGLNGYTF. Written as DNA, the CDR3 is TGTGCCAGCAGCTGGGGGCGGGGGCTGAACGGCTACACCTTC.

The V and J genes are TRBV5-4 and TRBJ2-5; D is perhaps TRBD1 (6 bases). Germline CDR1 SGHNT, CDR2 YYREEE (reference sequence). V lost 4 bases and J 4 bases, leaving 14 bases between the germline ends. CDR3 length equals 14 residues. CDR3 loop: CASSQGQTGETQYF. In nucleotides, the CDR3 is TGTGCCAGCAGCCAGGGACAAACCGGAGAGACCCAGTACTTC.

V is TRBV28 and J is TRBJ1-1, with 7 bases aligning to TRBD1. Germline V gene lookup returns CDR1 MDHEN and CDR2 SYDVKM. J was trimmed by 7 bases and V by 2 bases; bases with no gene match: 19. The CDR3 runs to 18 residues. CDR3 nucleotides: TGTGCCAGCAGTTTACATAGTTTAGGGGACAGAAAATCTCATGAAGCTTTCTTT. Its translation is CASSLHSLGDRKSHEAFF.

The gene calls are TRBV7-9 and TRBJ2-3; 9 bases match TRBD2. Germline assignment: CDR1 SEHNR and CDR2 FQNEAQ (reference sequence). The CDR3 totals 19 residues. With 3 bases clipped from V and 2 bases from J, the junction kept 15 bases outside the gene matches. As DNA, the CDR3 is TGTGCCAGCAGCTTCCCTAGCGGGGAGAGGTGGAGGCACACAGATACGCAGTATTTT. Amino acids: CASSFPSGERWRHTDTQYF.

This chain connects TRBV9 to TRBJ1-6, with TRBD1 matching over 8 bases. This CDR3 has 14 residues. Per the germline V gene, CDR1 is SGDLS and CDR2 is YYNGEE. The trim removed 4 bases at V and 10 bases at J, leaving 7 bases unmatched. CDR3 sequence: CASSLTGDRSPLHF. The CDR3 DNA reads as TGTGCCAGCAGCTTGACAGGGGATAGATCACCCCTCCACTTT.

The CDR3 DNA reads as TGTGCCAGTAGTCCTACAGGACTAGCCGGATACGAGCAGTACTTC. This gives the protein CASSPTGLAGYEQYF. This rearrangement joins TRBV19 to TRBJ2-7; TRBD2 matches 8 bases. The J segment lost 4 bases and the V segment lost 5 bases, leaving 10 bases of the junction unmatched. The CDR3 consists of 15 residues. CDR1 LNHDA and CDR2 SQIVND come from the germline V gene (reference sequence). The variable domain in full, with the rest retrieved from reference TRBV19 and TRBJ2-7, is DGGITQSPKYLFRKEGQNVTLSCEQNLNHDAMYWYRQDPGQGLRLIYYSQIVNDFQKGDIAEGYSVSREKKESFPLTVTSAQKNPTAFYLCASSPTGLAGYEQYFGPGTRLTVT.

The chain carries TRBV29-1 and TRBJ1-1; TRBD1 matches 9 bases. The ends lost 6 bases at V and 12 bases at J; junction bases unmatched: 8. The germline V gene has CDR1 SQVTM and CDR2 ANQGSEA. CDR3 length: 11 amino acids. The CDR3 spells CSVPGQGVSFF. The CDR3 DNA reads TGCAGCGTCCCGGGACAGGGTGTGTCTTTCTTT.

This clone was seen a single time. The rearrangement links TRBV28 to TRBJ2-7; 8 bases map to TRBD1. V was pared by 6 bases and J by 5 bases, with 3 bases of the junction left unmatched. Germline CDR1 reads MDHEN; CDR2 reads SYDVKM. This CDR3 is 12 amino acids long. The CDR3 loop is CASSQDRDEQYF. The DNA of the CDR3 is TGTGCCAGCAGCCAGGACAGGGACGAGCAGTACTTC. Supplemented by reference TRBV28 and TRBJ2-7, the full variable domain reads DVKVTQSSRYLVKRTGEKVFLECVQDMDHENMFWYRQDPGLGLRLIYFSYDVKMKEKGDIPEGYSVSREKKERFSLILESASTNQTSMYLCASSQDRDEQYFGPGTRLTVT.